Detailed here is one T cell receptor (beta chain). Its antigen is as yet unknown. The source of the sample is a study of cytomegalovirus exposure and HLA in healthy donors. Study-wide findings and caveats: Later analysis found that TCR beta chains associated with HLA were more clonally expanded than other, equally common chains.

In the PCR, 60 Vbeta and 13 Jbeta primers were used. The method was immunoSEQ multiplex PCR; TCRdb's version includes in-frame clones alone and lacks a portion of them. The sample carries 110,000 or so clones, around 70% recorded once. The junction had 6 bases not matched to a gene; V was cut back by 9 bases and J by 2 bases. The CDR3 runs to 15 residues. Germline V CDR1 and CDR2: LNHDA, SQIVND (reference sequence). This chain links TRBV19 with TRBJ2-1; 11 bases align to TRBD2. Sequencing used PBMCs. The origin of this receptor is a woman aged 40 to 50 in good health and CMV-seropositive. As DNA, the CDR3 is TGTGCCAGCATGCTAGCGGGAGGTGCCTACAATGAGCAGTTCTTC. This encodes CASMLAGGAYNEQFF.